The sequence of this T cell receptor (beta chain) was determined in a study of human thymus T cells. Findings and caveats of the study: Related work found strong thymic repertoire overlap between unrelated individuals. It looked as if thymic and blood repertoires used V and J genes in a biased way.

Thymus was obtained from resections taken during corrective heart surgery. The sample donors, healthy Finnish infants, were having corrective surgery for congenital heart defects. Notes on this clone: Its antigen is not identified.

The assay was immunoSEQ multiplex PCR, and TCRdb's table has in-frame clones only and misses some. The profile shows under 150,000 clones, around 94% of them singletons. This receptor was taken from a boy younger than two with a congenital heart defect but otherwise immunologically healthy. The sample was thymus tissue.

Here the CDR3 DNA reads TGTGCTAGTGGTTTGGATCGGACAGGGGTGGCTGAAAAACTGTTTTTT. Its translation: CASGLDRTGVAEKLFF. The chain has TRBV12-5 and TRBJ1-4, with 9 bases matching TRBD1. Trimming at V came to 1 base and at J to 7 bases, leaving 7 bases not matched to a gene. Germline lookup yields CDR1 LGHNT and CDR2 FRNRAP. The CDR3 has 16 amino acids.